The 9 T cell receptor beta chains given below trace back to one sample, sequenced in a study of T cell repertoires in ileal Crohn's disease. The protocol was immunoSEQ multiplex PCR, while the TCRdb copy is restricted to in-frame clones and leaves out a portion. Of around 1,500 clones listed, 70% to 80% are singletons. Indicated time point: neoterminal ileum biopsy at postoperative endoscopy, about 6 months after surgery. The sample comprised ileal tissue. These receptors were collected from an adult with Crohn's disease.

The rearrangement links TRBV5-5 to TRBJ2-5; a weak D match, TRBD1 (5 bases). The CDR3 sequence is 12 residues long. Germline V CDR1 and CDR2: SGHKS, YYEKEE (reference sequence). Trimming cost V 0 bases and J 7 bases, with 7 bases left between them. CDR3 protein: CASSLDQGTQYF. CDR3 sequence (DNA): TGTGCCAGCAGCTTGGATCAGGGGACCCAGTACTTC.

V is TRBV5-4 and J is TRBJ2-5; possible D gene TRBD2, 6 bases. Germline CDR1 SGHNT, CDR2 YYREEE (reference sequence). V was shortened by 4 bases and J by 7 bases, with 17 bases between the two germline ends. This CDR3 has 14 residues. The CDR3 DNA reads as TGTGCCAGCAGCCCGGGCGGGGATGGGTGGACCCAGTACTTC. Its protein is CASSPGGDGWTQYF.

The genes are TRBV27 and TRBJ2-7, with D possibly matching TRBD1 (6 bases). The germline V gene encodes CDR1 MNHEY and CDR2 SMNVEV (reference sequence). V lost 6 bases, J lost 4 bases, and 19 bases lay in between. The CDR3 extends over 15 amino acids. CDR3 sequence: CASSRTGTFPYEQYF. The DNA for the CDR3 is TGTGCCAGCAGCCGAACCGGGACATTCCCATACGAGCAGTACTTC.

V gene TRBV7-2 combines with J gene TRBJ1-3; D is possibly TRBD1 (5 bases). The length of the CDR3 is 14 residues. The germline gives CDR1 SGHTA, CDR2 FQGNSA. V lost 3 bases and J lost 4, with 10 bases in between. CDR3 sequence: CASSFLGHGNTIYF. CDR3 DNA sequence: TGTGCCAGCAGCTTCCTAGGACACGGAAACACCATATATTTT.

The chain uses TRBV7-2 and TRBJ1-5; 7 bases map to TRBD1. CDR3 size: 16 residues. The germline gives CDR1 SGHTA, CDR2 FQGNSA. J was trimmed by 7 bases and V by 1 base; bases with no gene match: 10. Here the CDR3 reads CASSLGGGGGQQPQHF. The CDR3 DNA reads as TGTGCCAGCAGCTTAGGTGGAGGAGGGGGCCAGCAGCCCCAGCATTTT.

This clone counts as large. J is TRBJ2-7 and V is TRBV13; 11 nucleotides agree with TRBD1. The CDR3 extends over 15 amino acids. Germline CDR1 reads PRHDT; CDR2 reads FYEKMQ (reference sequence). Losses at the gene ends were 3 bases for V and 4 bases for J; bases not matched to a gene: 5. The CDR3 nucleotides read TGTGCCAGCAGCTTGGGGACAGGGGGGAAGTACGAGCAGTACTTC. Its protein product is CASSLGTGGKYEQYF.

This chain joins TRBV7-6 and TRBJ1-4; no reliable D call. With 3 bases removed from V and 8 bases from J, the gap between germline ends came to 10 bases. Germline CDR1 is SGHVS and CDR2 is FNYEAQ. The CDR3 consists of 13 residues. The CDR3 loop is CASSLSFREKLFF. The CDR3 nucleotides are TGTGCCAGCAGCTTGTCATTTCGGGAAAAACTGTTTTTT.

The chain joins TRBV5-5 to TRBJ1-1, with D perhaps TRBD1 (5 bases). Per the germline V gene, CDR1 is SGHKS and CDR2 is YYEKEE (reference sequence). The V end was cut by 4 bases, the J end by 4 bases, with 11 bases between. The CDR3 totals 13 residues. CDR3 in amino acids: CASSRTSSTEAFF. DNA of the CDR3: TGTGCCAGCAGCCGGACATCCAGCACTGAAGCTTTCTTT.

The chain joins TRBV6-5 to TRBJ2-7; 7 nucleotides line up with TRBD2. The germline gives CDR1 MNHEY, CDR2 SVGAGI. The trim removed 0 bases at V and 4 bases at J, leaving 3 bases unmatched. This CDR3 has 14 residues. In DNA, the CDR3 is TGTGCCAGCAGTTACTCGGGCGGGGGTTACGAGCAGTACTTC. Translated, it gives CASSYSGGGYEQYF.